The source of this T cell receptor (beta chain) is a study of T cell repertoires in cytomegalovirus infection. This clonotype was counted only a few times. Antigen specificity is unknown. TCRdb fed the reads into MiXCR, producing one record per CDR3 protein. The sample consists of about 920,000 distinct CDR3 sequences, approximately 33% of them appearing once. The CDR3 covers 14 residues. The V segment lost 7 bases and the J segment 2 bases; nucleotides outside the gene matches: 4. Source: cultured CD8+ T cells from PBMCs, taken from culture after CMV antigen stimulation. The V call is TRBV12-3 or TRBV12-4, the J call TRBJ2-3; 9 bases agree with TRBD2. The source of this sequence is a human donor in good health (CMV status not recorded). Some clones in this sample may be carry-over from other donors' samples. CDR3 in DNA: TGTGCCAGCAATCTAGCGGGGCCCACAGATACGCAGTATTTT. This encodes CASNLAGPTDTQYF.